This is a list of T cell receptor beta chains from one sample in a study of blood T cell repertoires in COVID-19. Using immunoSEQ multiplex PCR, the repertoire was profiled, and TCRdb retains in-frame clones only, with some absent. Of about 280,000 clones in the sample, 90% were seen once. Input material: PBMCs or T cells enriched from blood (not recorded which). Receptors originate from a woman in her twenties or thirties with acute COVID-19. CDR3s include the opening cysteine and the closing phenylalanine or tryptophan. The D gene is left open where the match is weak. Size is stated for part of the rows, as once, few or many counts, or as a class when the clone is expanded.

clone size,V gene,J gene,CDR3 length,D gene,CDR3 DNA,CDR3 protein
NA,TRBV28,TRBJ1-3,13,NA,TGTGCCAGCACATGGGGGGTGGGAAACACCATATATTTT,CASTWGVGNTIYF
few,TRBV5-6,TRBJ2-3,13,NA,TGTGCCAGCAGCTTGTCGGGCACAGATACGCAGTATTTT,CASSLSGTDTQYF
NA,TRBV6-5,TRBJ1-1,13,TRBD1,TGTGCCAGCACCGGACAGGCGAACACTGAAGCTTTCTTT,CASTGQANTEAFF
once,TRBV7-9,TRBJ1-1,14,NA,TGTGCCAGCAGATCAGGACAGATTTACACTGAAGCTTTCTTT,CASRSGQIYTEAFF
NA,TRBV10-1,TRBJ2-2,14,TRBD2,TGCGCCAGCAGCGGGACGGGGGGGACCGGGGAGCTGTTTTTT,CASSGTGGTGELFF
NA,TRBV11-3,TRBJ2-3,18,TRBD2,TGTGCCAGCAGCTTAGAATTGGCAGCGGGAGGGAGCACAGATACGCAGTATTTT,CASSLELAAGGSTDTQYF
NA,TRBV9,TRBJ1-3,13,TRBD1,TGTGCCAGCAGTGGGGACAGGGTTGACACCATATATTTT,CASSGDRVDTIYF
NA,TRBV2,TRBJ2-7,15,TRBD1,TGTGCCAGCAGTCAGGACAGGGAGGTCCCCTACGAGCAGTACTTC,CASSQDREVPYEQYF
NA,TRBV28,TRBJ1-1,13,TRBD1,TGTGCCAGCAGAGGACAGGGGAACACTGAAGCTTTCTTT,CASRGQGNTEAFF
NA,TRBV30,TRBJ1-5,15,TRBD1,TGTGCCTGGAGTAGATCGGGACAGGGGCCTCAGCCCCAGCATTTT,CAWSRSGQGPQPQHF
few,TRBV5-1,TRBJ1-6,15,NA,TGCGCCAGCAGCTTGGGAGACAGCTATAATTCACCCCTCCACTTT,CASSLGDSYNSPLHF
NA,TRBV4-1,TRBJ2-1,17,TRBD2,TGCGCCAGCAGCCAAGATTGGGGACTAGCGGATTACAATGAGCAGTTCTTC,CASSQDWGLADYNEQFF
NA,TRBV9,TRBJ2-1,18,NA,TGTGCCAGCAGCCCTCTTTCAAGCGGAGGGAGCTCCTACAATGAGCAGTTCTTC,CASSPLSSGGSSYNEQFF
NA,TRBV5-6,TRBJ2-4,16,TRBD1,TGTGCCAGCAGCTTGTTAGGGGGCGGATCCAAAAACATTCAGTACTTC,CASSLLGGGSKNIQYF
NA,TRBV7-9,TRBJ2-2,15,NA,TGTGCCAGCAGCTTAGGACAGGCGAACACCGGGGAGCTGTTTTTT,CASSLGQANTGELFF
NA,TRBV1,TRBJ2-6,18,NA,TGCACCAGCAGCCAGAGTAGCGGGAGGGCCTCTGGGGCCAACGTCCTGACTTTC,CTSSQSSGRASGANVLTF
NA,TRBV7-3,TRBJ2-7,13,TRBD1,TGTGCCAGCAGCTCGGACAGGGGGCGCGAGCAGTACTTC,CASSSDRGREQYF
NA,TRBV5-8,TRBJ2-7,14,TRBD2,TGTGCCAGCAGTCGGGGGGACGGAAGCTACGAGCAGTACTTC,CASSRGDGSYEQYF
NA,TRBV11-1,TRBJ2-7,16,TRBD2,TGTGCCAGCAGCTCCCCCCCTACTAGCGGCTCCTACGAGCAGTACTTC,CASSSPPTSGSYEQYF
NA,TRBV4-2,TRBJ1-2,14,NA,TGTGCCAGCAGCCAAGCCAGCGGGAGCAATGGCTACACCTTC,CASSQASGSNGYTF
NA,TRBV3-1/TRBV3-2,TRBJ2-3,15,NA,TGTGCCAGCAGCCAAGTTACAGGGTGGTCAGATACGCAGTATTTT,CASSQVTGWSDTQYF
NA,TRBV27,TRBJ1-5,14,TRBD1,TGTGCCAGCAGTTTAAGGGACAGGGAACAGCCCCAGCATTTT,CASSLRDREQPQHF
NA,TRBV11-2,TRBJ1-3,17,NA,TGTGCCAGCAGCCCTATTCGGGACTCCATTACTGGAAACACCATATATTTT,CASSPIRDSITGNTIYF
NA,TRBV7-3,TRBJ2-1,14,NA,TGTGCCAGCAGCTCAATTCTGGACAGCCATGAGCAGTTCTTC,CASSSILDSHEQFF
NA,TRBV19,TRBJ2-1,14,NA,TGTGCCAGTAGAGGGGGAAGCTCCTACAATGAGCAGTTCTTC,CASRGGSSYNEQFF
NA,TRBV5-6,TRBJ1-1,15,NA,TGTGCCAGCAGCCCCCGTCCGGGGGAGAACACTGAAGCTTTCTTT,CASSPRPGENTEAFF
NA,TRBV5-1,TRBJ2-5,14,NA,TGCGCCAGCAGCTTTAACACGGGCCAAGAGACCCAGTACTTC,CASSFNTGQETQYF
NA,TRBV11-3,TRBJ2-1,14,NA,TGTGCCAGCAGCTTGGGCCAGGGTTACAATGAGCAGTTCTTC,CASSLGQGYNEQFF
NA,TRBV7-2,TRBJ2-7,18,TRBD2,TGTGCCAGCAGCTTGGTCGGGACTAGCGGGTATAACTCCTACGAGCAGTACTTC,CASSLVGTSGYNSYEQYF
NA,TRBV5-1,TRBJ2-2,15,NA,TGCGCCAGCCGCCGGGGGACGGGAAACACCGGGGAGCTGTTTTTT,CASRRGTGNTGELFF
NA,TRBV6-5,TRBJ2-1,13,NA,TGTGCCAGCAAAGTCTTAGCGGACAATGAGCAGTTCTTC,CASKVLADNEQFF
NA,TRBV6-5,TRBJ2-2,14,NA,TGTGCCAGCAGTCCAACAGGGAACACCGGGGAGCTGTTTTTT,CASSPTGNTGELFF
NA,TRBV24-1,TRBJ2-3,19,TRBD1,TGTGCCACCAGTGACCCGGACAGGGGGAGAATTGGGGGCACAGATACGCAGTATTTT,CATSDPDRGRIGGTDTQYF
NA,TRBV6-5,TRBJ1-2,13,TRBD1,TGTGCCAGCAGGACAGGGGGCGGATATGGCTACACCTTC,CASRTGGGYGYTF
NA,TRBV18,TRBJ2-3,14,NA,TGTGCCAGCTCACCACCGGGCAGTCTAGATACGCAGTATTTT,CASSPPGSLDTQYF
NA,TRBV5-1,TRBJ1-2,16,NA,TGCGCCAGCAGCTTACCGGGGACATCTTCTAACTATGGCTACACCTTC,CASSLPGTSSNYGYTF
NA,TRBV5-1,TRBJ2-3,14,TRBD2,TGCGCCAGCAGGCTAGCGGGAGAGGCGGATACGCAGTATTTT,CASRLAGEADTQYF
few,TRBV21-1,TRBJ1-5,18,NA,TGTGCCAGCAGCAAAGAAGCCGGGACAGAATATAGCAATCAGCCCCAGCATTTT,CASSKEAGTEYSNQPQHF
once,TRBV5-4,TRBJ1-1,14,NA,TGTGCCAGCAGCTTGGCCACAACGAACACTGAAGCTTTCTTT,CASSLATTNTEAFF
NA,TRBV2,TRBJ1-5,16,NA,TGTGCCAGCAGTGACCCGAAAATGGGGGGAAGTCAGCCCCAGCATTTT,CASSDPKMGGSQPQHF
NA,TRBV19,TRBJ2-1,18,NA,TGTGCCAGTAGTATAGATCAGAGGAGGGTACACGGCTACAATGAGCAGTTCTTC,CASSIDQRRVHGYNEQFF
NA,TRBV7-2,TRBJ2-7,15,TRBD2,TGTGCCAGCAGCTTGGGACTAGCGGGAGCCTACGAGCAGTACTTC,CASSLGLAGAYEQYF
NA,TRBV5-4,TRBJ2-2,18,TRBD1,TGTGCCAGCAGCCCGCTTGCGACAGGGGGTGCGAACACCGGGGAGCTGTTTTTT,CASSPLATGGANTGELFF
NA,TRBV19,TRBJ2-4,12,TRBD1,TGTGCCAGTAGTAAGGACAGGGAACGGGAGTACTTC,CASSKDREREYF
NA,TRBV11-3,TRBJ2-3,14,TRBD1,TGTGCCAGCAGCTCAGGACAGGGGAAAGATACGCAGTATTTT,CASSSGQGKDTQYF
NA,TRBV27,TRBJ2-7,13,NA,TGTGCCAGCAGGGCCACTGGACTCTACGAGCAGTACTTC,CASRATGLYEQYF